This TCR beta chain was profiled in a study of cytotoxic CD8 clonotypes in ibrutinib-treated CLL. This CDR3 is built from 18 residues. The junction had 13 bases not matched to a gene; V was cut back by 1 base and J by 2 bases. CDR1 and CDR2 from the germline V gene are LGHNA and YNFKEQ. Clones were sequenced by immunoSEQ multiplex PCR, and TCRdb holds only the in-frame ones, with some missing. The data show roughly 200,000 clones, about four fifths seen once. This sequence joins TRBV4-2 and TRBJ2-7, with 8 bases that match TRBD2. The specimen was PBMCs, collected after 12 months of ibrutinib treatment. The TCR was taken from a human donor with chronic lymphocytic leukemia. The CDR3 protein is CASSQGMVSSGPAYEQYF. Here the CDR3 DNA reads TGTGCCAGCAGCCAAGGCATGGTTTCTAGCGGGCCCGCCTACGAGCAGTACTTC.